These 9 T cell receptor beta chains were sequenced from one sample in a study of OX40 agonist ivuxolimab in advanced cancers. Assay: immunoSEQ multiplex PCR; the TCRdb copy retains only in-frame clones and omits some. The repertoire holds some 96,000 clones, with about 80% as singletons. Sequencing used CD4+ or CD8+ T cells sorted from blood, obtained in a trial of the OX40 agonist ivuxolimab. Every receptor here comes from an adult with an advanced solid tumor such as melanoma, head and neck, liver or kidney cancer.

This chain joins TRBV5-4 and TRBJ1-1; D remains unclear. Germline V gene data show CDR1 as SGHNT and CDR2 as YYREEE (reference sequence). The CDR3 runs 15 residues. Trimming cost V 0 bases and J 1 base, with 10 bases left between them. CDR3 nucleotides: TGTGCCAGCAGCTTGGCCGGAGGGCGGAACACTGAAGCTTTCTTT. Its translation is CASSLAGGRNTEAFF.

V usage is TRBV19 and J usage is TRBJ2-1, with 11 positions matching TRBD2. The V gene's germline CDR1 is LNHDA and CDR2 SQIVND (reference sequence). This CDR3 is built from 17 residues. The ends lost 7 bases at V and 3 bases at J; junction bases unmatched: 11. DNA for the CDR3: TGTGCCAGTACAGGGTCCCGACTAGCGGGGAACTACAATGAGCAGTTCTTC. Amino acids: CASTGSRLAGNYNEQFF. Variable domain in full (rest from reference TRBV19 and TRBJ2-1): DGGITQSPKYLFRKEGQNVTLSCEQNLNHDAMYWYRQDPGQGLRLIYYSQIVNDFQKGDIAEGYSVSREKKESFPLTVTSAQKNPTAFYLCASTGSRLAGNYNEQFFGPGTRLTVL.

The chain is built from TRBV30 and TRBJ1-2, with a weak D call TRBD1 (6 bases). V gave up 3 bases and J gave up 0 bases, with 11 bases separating them. CDR3 length: 14 amino acids. Germline CDR1 reads GTSNPN; CDR2 reads SVGIG (reference sequence). The CDR3 region has the DNA TGTGCCTGGAGACTACAGGGTTCTAACTATGGCTACACCTTC. Its protein product is CAWRLQGSNYGYTF.

The CDR3 DNA follows: TGTGCCAGCGGTGGTAGCGGTTACAATGAGCAGTTCTTC. Encoded protein: CASGGSGYNEQFF. The chain couples TRBV28 to TRBJ2-1; a weak D match, TRBD2 (6 bases). V lost 8 bases and J 4 bases, leaving 12 bases between the germline ends. This CDR3 has 13 amino acids. The germline V gene encodes CDR1 MDHEN and CDR2 SYDVKM.

The J gene is TRBJ1-4, the V gene TRBV27; D not certain. CDR3 length: 14 residues. V was trimmed by 3 bases and J by 8 bases, leaving 13 bases between them. From germline, CDR1 is MNHEY and CDR2 SMNVEV (reference sequence). CDR3 DNA sequence: TGTGCCAGCAGTTTGGGAAGATCGGGGGAAAAACTGTTTTTT. This encodes CASSLGRSGEKLFF.

The V gene is TRBV6-1, the J gene TRBJ1-4; D perhaps matches TRBD1 (5 bases). The CDR3 consists of 15 residues. Looked up from germline, CDR1 is MNHNS and CDR2 is SASEGT. V was pared by 3 bases and J by 6 bases, with 14 bases between. The CDR3 spells CASSEAWGSDEKLFF. Here the CDR3 DNA reads TGTGCCAGCAGTGAGGCCTGGGGGTCGGATGAAAAACTGTTTTTT.

The V and J genes are TRBV27 and TRBJ2-3; D gene ambiguous. The CDR3 extends over 10 amino acids. The germline V gene encodes CDR1 MNHEY and CDR2 SMNVEV (reference sequence). Trimming took off 9 bases at V and 2 bases at J, with 3 bases between the two ends. The CDR3 DNA is TGTGCCAGTACCACAGATACGCAGTATTTT. Translation gives CASTTDTQYF.

The genes are TRBV18 and TRBJ2-2; D may be TRBD1 or TRBD2 (5 bases each). Germline V lookup: CDR1 KGHSH, CDR2 LQKENI. CDR3 size: 15 residues. V shed 4 bases and J shed 1 base, with 10 bases lying between them. CDR3 amino acids: CASSQGRGNTGELFF. In DNA, the CDR3 is TGTGCCAGCTCACAGGGACGGGGGAACACCGGGGAGCTGTTTTTT.

The CDR3 sequence is CASSQETRKNYEQYF. For the CDR3, the DNA is TGCGCCAGCAGCCAAGAGACACGGAAAAACTACGAGCAGTACTTC. V and J are TRBV4-1 and TRBJ2-7; D uncertain. The V end was cut by 0 bases, the J end by 3 bases, with 12 bases between. CDR3 length equals 15 residues. Germline V CDR1 and CDR2: MGHRA, YSYEKL.